Listed below are T cell receptor beta chains from one sample, sequenced in a study of regulatory T cells in long-lasting Graves disease. MiXCR was run by TCRdb on the multiplex PCR reads, yielding one entry per CDR3 protein. The repertoire consists of approximately 470,000 distinct CDR3 sequences, with 15% to 20% occurring once and the leading ten covering approximately 12%. This sample also belongs to another study, concerning T cells in Graves' hyperthyroidism and ophthalmopathy.

This sample comprised peripheral blood mononuclear cells (PBMCs), obtained at new diagnosis, from a patient treated with antithyroid drugs. These receptors were taken from a man aged 35 to 55 with Graves disease. The CDR3 runs from the conserved cysteine through the conserved F or W. The order of the fields is J gene, D gene, V gene, clone size, CDR3 length, CDR3 DNA, CDR3 protein. D genes are given only for firm matches. Not every row has a clone size; where given, it reads once, few, many or a size class.

>TRBJ1-4|TRBD1|TRBV7-9|many|16
TGTGCCAGCAGCTTAGCGACAGGGTTCCGGGATGAAAAACTGTTTTTT
CASSLATGFRDEKLFF
>TRBJ2-3|TRBD1|TRBV28|many|15
TGTGCCAGCAGTGACAGGGGATCTGGATCAGATACGCAGTATTTT
CASSDRGSGSDTQYF
>TRBJ1-5|NA|TRBV30|many|13
TGTGCCTGGAAGGGGGAGGGACATCAGCCCCAGCATTTT
CAWKGEGHQPQHF
>TRBJ2-3|NA|TRBV19|few|14
TGTGCCAGTAGTTCCCACTCCGTCGCAGATACGCAGTATTTT
CASSSHSVADTQYF
>TRBJ1-3|NA|TRBV30|NA|15
TGTGCCTGGAGCCGACAGAAGAACTCTGGAAACACCATATATTTT
CAWSRQKNSGNTIYF
>TRBJ1-1|NA|TRBV30|NA|13
TGTGCCTGGAGTGGTCGCCGAGCCACTGAAGCTTTCTTT
CAWSGRRATEAFF
>TRBJ1-5|TRBD1|TRBV27|NA|14
TGTGCCAGCAGTACTCGGACAGGCTTTAGGCCCCAGCATTTT
CASSTRTGFRPQHF
>TRBJ1-1|NA|TRBV7-9|many|18
TGTGCCAGCAGCTTAGTTCCCGCCGGGGCGCACATGAACACTGAAGCTTTCTTT
CASSLVPAGAHMNTEAFF
>TRBJ2-7|NA|TRBV20-1|many|14
TGCAGTGCAAAATTTCCGGGACGGGCCTACGAGCAGTACTTC
CSAKFPGRAYEQYF
>TRBJ2-7|NA|TRBV7-9|many|14
TGTGCCAGCAGCTTACAGGGAGTGGGGTACGAGCAGTACTTC
CASSLQGVGYEQYF
>TRBJ2-7|TRBD1|TRBV10-3|many|12
TGTGCCATCAGTGAGGACAGGGAGAAGCAGTACTTC
CAISEDREKQYF
>TRBJ1-1|NA|TRBV27|NA|14
TGTGCCAGCAGTGACCGGTTGGCGAGCACTGAAGCTTTCTTT
CASSDRLASTEAFF
>TRBJ2-7|NA|TRBV20-1|many|12
TGCAGTGCTAGGACGAGTTCTATCGAGCAGTACTTC
CSARTSSIEQYF
>TRBJ1-2|TRBD1|TRBV6-1|many|14
TGTGCCAGCAGAACACAGGGGTGGGAACATGGCTACACCTTC
CASRTQGWEHGYTF
>TRBJ2-1|TRBD1|TRBV29-1|NA|12
TGCAGCTCACAACAGGGGATTGGTGAGCAGTTCTTC
CSSQQGIGEQFF
>TRBJ2-5|NA|TRBV24-1|NA|15
TGTGTCACCAGTGATTCCGGGGCAGGGCAAGAGACCCAGTACTTC
CVTSDSGAGQETQYF
>TRBJ2-7|TRBD2|TRBV3-1|many|16
TGTGCCAGCAGCCGGCGGACTAGCGGGAGTGTGTACGAGCAGTACTTC
CASSRRTSGSVYEQYF
>TRBJ1-5|NA|TRBV28|many|16
TGTGCCAGCAGTAGGAATTCAGGGACAAGCAATCAGCCCCAGCATTTT
CASSRNSGTSNQPQHF
>TRBJ1-2|NA|TRBV11-2|NA|14
TGTGCCAGCAGTTTGGGCAGGGACTTATATGGCTACACCTTC
CASSLGRDLYGYTF
>TRBJ1-1|NA|TRBV27|NA|13
TGTGCCAGCAGTCGATTTAATGGCCCGGAAGCTTTCTTT
CASSRFNGPEAFF
>TRBJ2-7|TRBD1|TRBV7-2|NA|15
TGTGCCAGCAGCTTCCCCGACAGGGCGGTGGTCGAGCAGTACTTC
CASSFPDRAVVEQYF
>TRBJ1-2|TRBD1|TRBV19|NA|16
TGTGCCAGCGCCCGGGACAGGGTACAAGCTAACTATGGCTACACCTTC
CASARDRVQANYGYTF
>TRBJ1-4|NA|TRBV7-8|NA|15
TGTGCCAGCAGCCCCATAGGTCTAACTAATGAAAAACTGTTTTTT
CASSPIGLTNEKLFF
>TRBJ2-1|TRBD2|TRBV15|few|16
TGTGCCACCACGCGGGAGGTGAGGAGCTCCTACAATGAGCAGTTCTTC
CATTREVRSSYNEQFF
>TRBJ2-7|NA|TRBV6-1|many|14
TGTGCCAGCAGCGAGACCCCGGGAATCTACGAGCAGTACTTC
CASSETPGIYEQYF
>TRBJ1-3|NA|TRBV24-1|NA|16
TGTGCCACCAGTGATGCCCGGCCAGGCTCTGGAAACACCATATATTTT
CATSDARPGSGNTIYF
>TRBJ1-2|NA|TRBV4-1|NA|10
TGCGCCAGCAGCCGCTCGGGCTACACCTTC
CASSRSGYTF
>TRBJ2-5|NA|TRBV12-3/TRBV12-4|many|15
TGTGCCAGCAGTCACACTAGGGTTTTACGGGAGACCCAGTACTTC
CASSHTRVLRETQYF
>TRBJ1-1|NA|TRBV6-1|many|17
TGTGCCAGCAATCAAAGAGGAGAGGGGTTAGGGAACACTGAAGCTTTCTTT
CASNQRGEGLGNTEAFF
>TRBJ2-3|NA|TRBV11-3|many|16
TGTGCCAGCAGCTTAGATGGAGCTAGCGGCACAGATACGCAGTATTTT
CASSLDGASGTDTQYF
>TRBJ2-1|NA|TRBV7-9|many|15
TGTGCCAGCAGAGGCGGCAGGGCGGACGGCAATGAGCAGTTCTTC
CASRGGRADGNEQFF